The 10 T cell receptor beta chains given below trace back to one sample, sequenced in a study of post-analysis software for immune sequencing data. General study points: Roughly 5 TRBV segments, TRBV5-6, TRBV5-1 and TRBV20-1 among them, were found more frequent in patients than controls.

TCR beta cDNA libraries had unique molecular identifiers. TCRdb ran MiXCR on the PCR reads and lists one entry per CDR3 protein. This table has roughly 730,000 distinct CDR3 sequences, 30% appearing once. Antigen specificity for these receptors is unknown. The source material was blood. These receptors all stem from a girl aged 5 to 17 with multiple sclerosis.

J is TRBJ1-6 and V is TRBV11-2; D remains ambiguous. Deletions cut 5 bases from V and 7 bases from J, with 18 bases between. CDR3 size: 16 residues. Looked up from germline, CDR1 is SGHAT and CDR2 is FQNNGV. The CDR3 DNA is TGTGCCAGCAGCACTTACCCGCGGGATGGGAATTCACCCCTCCACTTT. Protein: CASSTYPRDGNSPLHF.

The CDR3 protein is CSATGTSGDGVTDTQYF. In DNA, the CDR3 is TGCAGTGCGACCGGGACTAGCGGAGATGGGGTCACAGATACGCAGTATTTT. The chain combines TRBV20-1 with TRBJ2-3; TRBD2 aligns across 11 bases. With V trimmed by 6 bases and J by 2 bases, 13 bases remained unmatched. There are 17 residues in the CDR3. Germline CDR1 is DFQATT and CDR2 is SNEGSKA (reference sequence).

The rearrangement links TRBV7-2 to TRBJ2-3; D possibly corresponds to TRBD2 (6 bases). CDR1 is SGHTA and CDR2 is FQGNSA in the germline V gene. The V and J ends lost 10 bases and 0 bases respectively, with 14 bases between them. The CDR3 length is 14 residues. CDR3 in amino acids: CATKAGPSTDTQYF. The CDR3 DNA sequence: TGTGCCACTAAAGCGGGCCCTAGCACAGATACGCAGTATTTT. Full variable domain (outside the CDR3, taken from reference TRBV7-2 and TRBJ2-3): GAGVSQSPSNKVTEKGKDVELRCDPISGHTALYWYRQSLGQGLEFLIYFQGNSAPDKSGLPSDRFSAERTGGSVSTLTIQRTQQEDSAVYLCATKAGPSTDTQYFGPGTRLTVL.

The chain links TRBV19 to TRBJ2-3; 14 bases match TRBD2. Germline loops: CDR1 LNHDA, CDR2 SQIVND (reference sequence). V was pared by 2 bases and J by 5 bases, with 12 bases of the junction left unmatched. The length of the CDR3 is 19 residues. CDR3 nucleotides: TGTGCCAGTAGTATAAATCGACTAGCGGGGGGGCGTCGACAAGATACGCAGTATTTT. Its translation is CASSINRLAGGRRQDTQYF.

This chain links TRBV20-1 with TRBJ2-3, with 7 nucleotides matching TRBD2. Germline CDR1 and CDR2: DFQATT and SNEGSKA (reference sequence). The CDR3 loop spans 15 amino acids. With V trimmed by 3 bases and J by 2 bases, 8 bases remained unmatched. The CDR3 nucleotides are TGCAGTGCTAGTGGGGCTAGCGGATACACAGATACGCAGTATTTT. Protein sequence: CSASGASGYTDTQYF.

This clonotype is a singleton in its sample. The chain carries TRBV10-1 and TRBJ2-1; no reliable D call. Trimming removed 6 bases from V and 10 bases from J, with 16 bases in between. Germline-derived CDR1 and CDR2 are WNHNN and SYGVQD (reference sequence). The CDR3 is 13 residues long. The CDR3 coding sequence is TGCGCCAGCAGCCGACGGCCCTCCGGCGAGCAGTTCTTC. Protein sequence: CASSRRPSGEQFF.

This chain connects TRBV15 to TRBJ2-3; 12 bases map to TRBD2. Germline-derived CDR1 and CDR2 are LNHNV and YYDKDF (reference sequence). CDR3 length: 15 residues. The J segment lost 7 bases and the V segment lost 4 bases, leaving 6 bases of the junction unmatched. DNA for the CDR3: TGTGCCACCAGCATTCGGCTAGCGGGGGGGTATACGCAGTATTTT. Amino acids: CATSIRLAGGYTQYF.

This sequence joins TRBV27 and TRBJ2-3; weak D call: TRBD1 (6 bases). The CDR3 has 13 residues. CDR1 and CDR2 from the germline V gene are MNHEY and SMNVEV (reference sequence). The germline V and J ends were trimmed by 6 bases and 6 bases, with 13 bases remaining between them. The CDR3 nucleotides read TGTGCCAGCAGAGGTACAAGGGGGGATACGCAGTATTTT. As protein: CASRGTRGDTQYF.

The chain has TRBV29-1 and TRBJ2-7; TRBD2 aligns across 8 bases. The CDR3 has 15 residues. V shed 6 bases and J 0 bases; nucleotides not matched to a gene: 10. Germline V lookup: CDR1 SQVTM, CDR2 ANQGSEA. In DNA form, the CDR3 reads TGCAGCGTGGGGACTAGTGGGGGGCACTCCTACGAGCAGTACTTC. Amino acids: CSVGTSGGHSYEQYF.

This chain's CDR3 is CSVEATGLGYGYTF. The DNA for the CDR3 is TGCAGCGTTGAAGCGACAGGGTTAGGGTATGGCTACACCTTC. The chain combines TRBV29-1 with TRBJ1-2, with TRBD1 matching over 7 bases. From germline, CDR1 is SQVTM and CDR2 ANQGSEA. The CDR3 is 14 residues long. Unmatched junction bases numbered 7, after V lost 1 base and J lost 5 bases.